This TCR beta chain appears in the sequencing data of a study of T cells after yellow fever vaccination. General study findings and limits: Re-detected after boosting: most primary clones, 96% of CD4 and 88% of CD8.

TCRdb fed the 5' RACE reads into MiXCR, producing one record per CDR3 protein. The sample has around 31,000 distinct CDR3 sequences; about 11% are singletons. This clonotype was observed many times. Trimming shortened V by 4 bases and J by 1 base, and 14 bases separated the two germline ends. This CDR3 is built from 16 residues. Germline CDR1 and CDR2: SGHRS and YFSETQ. Sequencing used PBMCs, either bulk or a sorted T-cell subset (CD4+, CD8+, memory, or dextramer-sorted; not recorded which), obtained approximately 15 days after the first yellow fever vaccination. This chain links TRBV5-1 with TRBJ2-2; D might be TRBD1 (6 bases). The origin of this receptor is a man between 18 and 29 years old who received the YFV17D yellow fever vaccine. CDR3 bases: TGCGCCAGCAGCCCACCCGGGACACTGAACACCGGGGAGCTGTTTTTT. Protein sequence: CASSPPGTLNTGELFF.